The 10 T cell receptor beta chains below all came from one sample that was sequenced in a study of CD4+ T cells in melanoma. The assay was immunoSEQ multiplex PCR, and TCRdb's table has in-frame clones only and misses some. The table has 110,000 to 150,000 clones, 80% to 95% seen once. The source is a human donor with melanoma.

This chain joins TRBV6-1 and TRBJ2-6; D is perhaps TRBD2 (5 bases). Looked up from germline, CDR1 is MNHNS and CDR2 is SASEGT. The CDR3 is 14 residues long. V was cut by 8 bases and J by 0 bases, with 8 bases left in between. The CDR3 here is CASSAGSGANVLTF. The CDR3 coding sequence is TGTGCCAGCTCGGCGGGCTCTGGGGCCAACGTCCTGACTTTC.

The rearrangement links TRBV6-1 to TRBJ1-2; 8 bases agree with TRBD1. The germline gives CDR1 MNHNS, CDR2 SASEGT. The CDR3 is 14 residues long. V trimming: 6 bases; J trimming: 3 bases; junction bases outside the gene matches: 6. The CDR3 region is CASSQWGQDYGYTF. Here the CDR3 DNA reads TGTGCCAGCAGCCAATGGGGACAGGACTATGGCTACACCTTC.

The V and J genes are TRBV29-1 and TRBJ2-7; the D gene could be TRBD1 or TRBD2 (6 bases each). This CDR3 is 14 amino acids long. Germline CDR1 and CDR2: SQVTM and ANQGSEA. V was clipped by 4 bases and J by 1 base, with 14 bases between them. As DNA, the CDR3 is TGCAGCGTTGGAAGAGGAGGGGGTTCCTACGAGCAGTACTTC. Amino acid sequence: CSVGRGGGSYEQYF.

The V and J genes are TRBV6-1 and TRBJ1-3, with 7 bases identical to TRBD1. The CDR3 runs 15 residues. The junction had 7 bases not matched to a gene; V was cut back by 6 bases and J by 2 bases. Germline V lookup: CDR1 MNHNS, CDR2 SASEGT. CDR3 region: CASSGIDRAGNTIYF. The CDR3 DNA is TGTGCCAGCAGCGGAATCGACAGGGCTGGAAACACCATATATTTT.

The V call is TRBV7-6, the J call TRBJ2-3; no firm D call. Germline-derived CDR1 and CDR2 are SGHVS and FNYEAQ. V shed 1 base and J shed 2 bases, with 10 bases lying between them. The CDR3 is made up of 15 amino acids. The CDR3 loop reads CASSLEITDTDTQYF. CDR3 nucleotides: TGTGCCAGCAGCTTAGAGATAACAGACACAGATACGCAGTATTTT.

The rearrangement joins TRBV10-3 to TRBJ1-2; D might be TRBD1 (5 bases). CDR3 size: 16 residues. Germline V gives CDR1 ENHRY, CDR2 SYGVKD. Between the trimmed V and J ends, which lost 2 bases and 3 bases, there was a span of 16 bases. CDR3 residues: CAISETPGLVDYGYTF. The CDR3 nucleotides read TGTGCCATCAGTGAGACGCCAGGGTTAGTAGACTATGGCTACACCTTC.

The table lists this clone with a count of one. This rearrangement joins TRBV18 to TRBJ1-5; D might be TRBD1 (5 bases). Trimming removed 2 bases from V and 3 bases from J, with 14 bases in between. Germline lookup yields CDR1 KGHSH and CDR2 LQKENI. The CDR3 length is 16 residues. CDR3 DNA: TGTGCCAGCTCACCAGAAGACAGTCCCTTCAATCAGCCCCAGCATTTT. Its translation: CASSPEDSPFNQPQHF.

This clone was counted between two and nine times. This chain joins TRBV30 and TRBJ2-2; D is unresolved. V lost 2 bases, J lost 6 bases, and 10 bases lay in between. This CDR3 has 13 amino acids. CDR1 GTSNPN and CDR2 SVGIG come from the germline V gene (reference sequence). The CDR3 DNA follows: TGTGCCTGGAGTCCACTTGGACCCGGGGAGCTGTTTTTT. Its protein product is CAWSPLGPGELFF.

This chain links TRBV2 with TRBJ1-1; 7 nucleotides agree with TRBD1. The germline V gene encodes CDR1 SNHLY and CDR2 FYNNEI. The CDR3 loop spans 16 amino acids. V shed 5 bases, J shed 4 bases, and the junction held 13 bases outside the gene matches. CDR3 region: CASSRDSSSSGTEAFF. CDR3 bases: TGTGCCAGCAGTCGGGACAGTTCGTCGTCGGGCACTGAAGCTTTCTTT.

This rearrangement joins TRBV29-1 to TRBJ2-7; D perhaps matches TRBD2 (6 bases). Looked up from germline, CDR1 is SQVTM and CDR2 is ANQGSEA. V lost 6 bases and J 9 bases, leaving 18 bases between the germline ends. The CDR3 extends over 12 amino acids. The CDR3 DNA sequence: TGCAGCGTGGGATCCCAGGAGGGGAGGCAGTACTTC. Protein: CSVGSQEGRQYF.